This TCR beta chain appears in the sequencing data of a study of Graves' ophthalmopathy and Graves' hyperthyroidism. The sequenced template was RNA, covering the TCR beta CDR3 region. The authors performed first-round RT-PCR with HTBI primers and then a second-round multiplex PCR. Using its own MiXCR run on the multiplex PCR reads, TCRdb lists one record per CDR3 protein. The repertoire consists of over a million distinct CDR3 sequences, with 35% to 40% occurring once and the leading ten covering roughly 11%. This clonotype was observed a few times. Its matching antigen is unknown. Notes on the study in general: Most expanded clonotypes in thyroid above 0.001 frequency also showed up in blood.

CDR1 and CDR2 from the germline V gene are ENHRY and SYGVKD. There are 13 residues in the CDR3. Deletions cut 7 bases from V and 8 bases from J, with 14 bases between. This clonotype originated in an adult man with Graves' hyperthyroidism. The rearrangement joins TRBV10-3 to TRBJ1-4, with a possible D match to TRBD1 (5 bases). Sequencing input: peripheral blood or thyroid tissue (not recorded which). CDR3 loop: CAIKGQGDEKLFF. The CDR3 DNA is TGTGCCATCAAAGGGCAGGGAGACGAAAAACTGTTTTTT.